Listed below are T cell receptor beta chains from one sample, sequenced in a study of T cells expressing NK-cell markers. TCRdb reprocessed the 5' RACE reads and stores each CDR3 protein as one record, lacking DNA. This sample's table reports almost 450,000 distinct CDR3 sequences. Specimen: blood T cells: a sorted CD56 or NKG2C T cell subset, CD4+ or CD8+ T cells, or bulk PBMC T cells (not recorded which). The receptors here all came from a woman between 18 and 70 years old in good health. CDR3s include the opening cysteine and the closing phenylalanine or tryptophan.

j_call: TRBJ2-3
v_call: TRBV12-5
cdr3_aa: CASGLGGSDTQYF

j_call: TRBJ2-1
v_call: TRBV12-3/TRBV12-4
cdr3_aa: CASSYGVEGNEQFF

j_call: TRBJ2-2
v_call: TRBV6-1
cdr3_aa: CASSPQGPRSTGELFF

j_call: TRBJ2-7
v_call: TRBV6-1
cdr3_aa: CASRWTSGNSYEQYF

j_call: TRBJ2-1
v_call: TRBV5-1
cdr3_aa: CASSLGIAGATDEQFF

j_call: TRBJ2-3
v_call: TRBV11-2
cdr3_aa: CASSLDPTPGTSGGPSDTQYF

j_call: TRBJ1-6
v_call: TRBV5-6
cdr3_aa: CASTATGSSYNSPLHF

j_call: TRBJ2-5
v_call: TRBV7-2
cdr3_aa: CASSLVGQGAQETQYF

j_call: TRBJ2-1
v_call: TRBV12-3/TRBV12-4
cdr3_aa: CASSLGYSYNEQFF

j_call: TRBJ2-1
v_call: TRBV29-1
cdr3_aa: CSVEEQLGEQFF

j_call: TRBJ2-1
v_call: TRBV29-1
cdr3_aa: CSAKGERDRSYNEQFF

j_call: TRBJ2-2
v_call: TRBV9
cdr3_aa: CASSIWDRGITGELFF

j_call: TRBJ2-7
v_call: TRBV20-1
cdr3_aa: CSPLSSYEQYF

j_call: TRBJ1-4
v_call: TRBV20-1
cdr3_aa: CSASTGGGEKLFF

j_call: TRBJ2-7
v_call: TRBV23-1
cdr3_aa: CAIPPLPSYEQYF

j_call: TRBJ1-1
v_call: TRBV12-5
cdr3_aa: CASGAGSWNTEAFF

j_call: TRBJ2-1
v_call: TRBV6-2/TRBV6-3
cdr3_aa: CASSYPFAAYNEQFF

j_call: TRBJ2-1
v_call: TRBV5-6
cdr3_aa: CASSFNLLGGWSYNEQFF

j_call: TRBJ1-6
v_call: TRBV20-1
cdr3_aa: CSARHSSYNSPLHF

j_call: TRBJ2-5
v_call: TRBV7-2
cdr3_aa: CASSPSPTAIQETQYF

j_call: TRBJ2-5
v_call: TRBV7-2
cdr3_aa: CASSRDLTVQETQYF

j_call: TRBJ2-4
v_call: TRBV5-1
cdr3_aa: CASSRGDDIQYF

j_call: TRBJ2-7
v_call: TRBV20-1
cdr3_aa: CSARDYLRTSFYEQYF

j_call: TRBJ2-1
v_call: TRBV5-6
cdr3_aa: CASSLEGMSRDNEQFF

j_call: TRBJ2-2
v_call: TRBV27
cdr3_aa: CASRPQTVANTGELFF

j_call: TRBJ2-2
v_call: TRBV7-6
cdr3_aa: CASSLYLAGLNTGELFF

j_call: TRBJ2-3
v_call: TRBV20-1
cdr3_aa: CSLAGDSTDTQYF

j_call: TRBJ1-4
v_call: TRBV4-2
cdr3_aa: CASSQAPGGDREKLFF

j_call: TRBJ2-1
v_call: TRBV6-5
cdr3_aa: CASSYTSGVAGNEQFF

j_call: TRBJ1-1
v_call: TRBV4-2
cdr3_aa: CASSQEGGRNTEAFF

j_call: TRBJ2-7
v_call: TRBV7-3
cdr3_aa: CASSLGGQGEQYF

j_call: TRBJ2-3
v_call: TRBV9
cdr3_aa: CASSVGASVTDTQYF